These 13 T cell receptor beta chains share one sample of origin, sequenced in a study of tumor-infiltrating lymphocytes in primary liver carcinoma. Starting material of approximately 500 ng total RNA yielded TCR beta cDNA via a constant-region primer. Employing slightly modified ARM-PCR, three nested multiplex PCR rounds were run, and these gave rise to the TCR beta libraries. For around 9 cycles apiece, the opening two PCR rounds ran with TRBV1-TRBV30 forward primers and a C-beta reverse primer. TCRdb called the multiplex PCR reads again in MiXCR, with one record for every CDR3 protein. Found here are tens of thousands of distinct CDR3 sequences, roughly 70% of them singletons; the top ten hold roughly 29%. Total RNA and DNA came together from approximately 20-30 mg of bulk tissue without cell sorting. The specimen sequenced was liver tumor tissue from sampling region 5. Subset: tumor region T5, tumor centre. The source is a man between 40 and 49 years old with primary liver carcinoma and hepatitis B virus infection.

In regard to this clonotype: One junction end does not reproduce the germline sequence, and a read error may be involved. This chain uses TRBV7-2 with TRBJ2-7; the D gene is possibly TRBD2 (7 bases). The CDR3 has 15 amino acids. The germline V gene encodes CDR1 SGHTA and CDR2 FQGNSA. The CDR3 DNA sequence: TGCGCCAGCAGGCGGGAGCGGGACAACTTATACGAGCAGTACTTC. Its protein is CASRRERDNLYEQYF. Full variable domain (outside the CDR3, taken from reference TRBV7-2 and TRBJ2-7): GAGVSQSPSNKVTEKGKDVELRCDPISGHTALYWYRQSLGQGLEFLIYFQGNSAPDKSGLPSDRFSAERTGGSVSTLTIQRTQQEDSAVYLCASRRERDNLYEQYFGPGTRLTVT.

Remarks on this clonotype: This sequence may be a read error, since a much larger clone differs from it by one base. CDR3: CASGPPGQGRGYTF. The CDR3 DNA follows: TGTGCCAGCGGTCCGCCGGGACAGGGTCGCGGCTACACCTTC. The chain uses TRBV28 and TRBJ1-2, with TRBD1 matching 9 bases. The CDR3 length is 14 residues. Germline V gives CDR1 MDHEN, CDR2 SYDVKM. With V trimmed by 8 bases and J by 8 bases, 12 bases remained unmatched.

This clonotype was observed many times. The chain recombines TRBV24-1 with TRBJ2-1; TRBD1 matches 7 bases. CDR1 is KGHDR, CDR2 SFDVKD, per germline. Trimming took 10 bases from V and 9 from J; bases not matched to a gene: 2. This CDR3 comprises 10 residues. The chain's CDR3 is CATGGVEQFF. The CDR3 nucleotides are TGTGCCACAGGGGGCGTTGAGCAGTTCTTC.

Turning to this clonotype: The junction departs from germline at one end; a sequencing error may be responsible. The genes are TRBV11-2 and TRBJ2-5, with D perhaps matching TRBD2 (6 bases). The germline V gene encodes CDR1 SGHAT and CDR2 FQNNGV. The CDR3 runs to 15 residues. Here the CDR3 reads CVSRSRDSAQGTHYF. The CDR3, as DNA: TGTGTCAGCAGATCCCGGGACTCGGCCCAAGGGACCCATTACTTC.

On this clonotype itself: Since no conserved phenylalanine or tryptophan closes the CDR3, a read error is the likely cause. The V call is TRBV11-2, the J call TRBJ2-7; 9 bases agree with TRBD1. The V and J ends lost 4 bases and 4 bases, in that order; junction bases with no gene match: 8. The CDR3 extends over 15 amino acids. The germline V gene has CDR1 SGHAT and CDR2 FQNNGV. The CDR3 here is CASSSTGGLRYEQYL. The CDR3 DNA sequence: TGTGCCAGCAGCTCCACAGGGGGCCTGAGGTACGAGCAGTACCTC.

Of note for this clonotype: A much larger clone is a single base away; this may be a read error. The rearrangement joins TRBV29-1 to TRBJ1-3; D call uncertain. The CDR3 is made up of 13 amino acids. Germline values: CDR1 SQVTM, CDR2 ANQGSEA. CDR3 amino acids: CGVGARFGNTIYF. The DNA for the CDR3 is TGCGGCGTCGGAGCTCGGTTTGGAAACACCATATATTTT.

Worth noting for this clonotype: One junction end does not reproduce the germline sequence, and a read error may be involved. The chain is built from TRBV11-2 and TRBJ2-1; 7 bases fit TRBD2. This CDR3 has 16 amino acids. Looked up from germline, CDR1 is SGHAT and CDR2 is FQNNGV. For the CDR3, the DNA is TGTGCCAGCATCTTGGATATCCGACTAGCCATGGGTGAGCACTTCTTC. Its protein is CASILDIRLAMGEHFF.

This clonotype was picked up many times. CDR3 DNA sequence: TGTGCCAGCAGCCCGGGACAGGGGGCCCAAAAACTGTTTTTT. Its protein is CASSPGQGAQKLFF. The J gene is TRBJ1-4, the V gene TRBV6-5, with 12 bases matching TRBD1. CDR3 length equals 14 residues. Germline CDR1 reads MNHEY; CDR2 reads SVGAGI. V was pared by 6 bases and J by 9 bases, with 5 bases of the junction left unmatched.

Details on this clonotype: This clone may be a read error of a much larger clone one base away. The chain recombines TRBV7-9 with TRBJ2-7; 7 bases are shared with TRBD1. Losses at the gene ends were 6 bases for V and 5 bases for J; bases not matched to a gene: 4. The CDR3 spans 12 residues. The germline V gene encodes CDR1 SEHNR and CDR2 FQNEAQ (reference sequence). The DNA of the CDR3 is TGTGCCAGCAGGTGGGACAGCAACGAGCAGTACTTC. It encodes CASRWDSNEQYF. The variable domain in full, with the rest retrieved from reference TRBV7-9 and TRBJ2-7, is DTGVSQNPRHKITKRGQNVTFRCDPISEHNRLYWYRQTLGQGPEFLTYFQNEAQLEKSRLLSDRFSAERPKGSFSTLEIQRTEQGDSAMYLCASRWDSNEQYFGPGTRLTVT.

As concerns this clonotype: Its ends do not fully match the called genes, so a read error is possible. V is TRBV6-1 and J is TRBJ2-5; possible D gene TRBD1, 5 bases. Germline V lookup: CDR1 MNHNS, CDR2 SASEGT. This CDR3 comprises 13 residues. This CDR3 reads CAGSELGLETQHF. DNA of the CDR3: TGTGCCGGCAGTGAACTGGGGCTAGAGACCCAGCACTTC.

The chain couples TRBV6-1 to TRBJ2-7; 10 bases line up with TRBD2. The ends lost 7 bases at V and 0 bases at J; junction bases unmatched: 15. CDR3 size: 18 residues. Germline loops: CDR1 MNHNS, CDR2 SASEGT. The CDR3 DNA sequence: TGTGCCAGCATCCTCCATACTAGCGGGGCCCTGAGCTCCTACGAGCAGTACTTC. Translated, it gives CASILHTSGALSSYEQYF.

For this clonotype: One end of the junction does not line up with germline, which may come from a read error. The chain is built from TRBV11-2 and TRBJ2-7, with TRBD2 matching over 15 bases. The CDR3 loop spans 18 amino acids. Germline V gene sequence: CDR1 SGHAT, CDR2 FQNNGV. CDR3: CASSLSDGLAGGGYEQYF. CDR3 sequence (DNA): TGTGCCAGTAGCTTATCAGATGGACTAGCGGGAGGGGGGTACGAGCAGTACTTC.

Remarks on this clonotype: This could be a read error, since a much larger clone is one nucleotide away. This likely comes from a read error, as the CDR3 has no conserved phenylalanine or tryptophan at its end. V gene TRBV28 combines with J gene TRBJ2-3; D call uncertain. The CDR3 is made up of 13 amino acids. V was cut by 3 bases and J by 2 bases, with 6 bases left in between. Per the germline V gene, CDR1 is MDHEN and CDR2 is SYDVKM. The CDR3 DNA sequence: TGTGCCAGCAGTTTGATGAACACAGATACGCAGTATTTG. Amino acids: CASSLMNTDTQYL.